This T cell receptor (beta chain) was sequenced during a study of blood T cell repertoires in COVID-19 (dated by TCRdb to the early 2020s). About the investigation overall: Samples from collaborators originated in the United States, Italy and Spain and spanned both the acute and convalescent phases of COVID-19. Deeply sampled blood TCRbeta repertoires from subjects exposed to, actively infected with, or recovered from COVID-19 were included in the dataset. Samples came from the ongoing ImmuneRACE study (first 160 participants) plus 1,254 subjects from 6 global collaborators. Sample metadata almost always included a de-identified subject ID, COVID-19 status, age in years and sex. Where available, HLA class I and class II types were obtained from metadata supplied by the sample provider rather than from assay-based typing. The material from the prospective study consisted of cDNA or gDNA derived from T cells, B-cell-depleted T cells, or PBMCs. The repertoires were released in a freely available public database meant as a resource for research on the immune response to SARS-CoV-2.

Each collaborating institution followed its own protocols to collect whole blood in K2EDTA tubes. For TCRbeta analysis, collaborators shipped samples as frozen whole blood, isolated PBMCs, or DNA extracted from either of those sample types. The immunoSEQ Assay, a bias-controlled multiplex PCR, was used to amplify TCRbeta CDR3 regions from genomic DNA. In the authors' own workflow: The number of nucleated cells in each sample was estimated from the amplification of reference gene primers within the assay. To quantify the absolute abundance of each unique TCRbeta CDR3 rearrangement, sequence reads were collapsed and filtered. For each sample, productive Simpson clonality was calculated as the square root of Simpson's diversity index across productive rearrangements. This immuneACCESS table, as held by TCRdb, lists in-frame sequences with V and J called but not all clones. Of the missing ones, under half trace to an unresolved V gene in checked studies; the others have no known cause. That table is the source of V, J and clone size, and D and trimming were worked out from the DNA. This sample gives 150,000 to 200,000 clones in total; roughly 88% of them show up just once. The top ten constitute about 2.5% of the sample.

What the research found in general, with its limitations: The quantity of clinical and demographic metadata differed by source and by participant and was supplied without curation.

In the germline V gene, CDR1 corresponds to SGHRS and CDR2 to YFSETQ. V and J are trimmed by 3 bases and 5 bases, and the gene matches miss 7 bases of the junction. Measured from the cysteine to the phenylalanine, the CDR3 is 14 residues long. The only DNA kept is the CDR3, 42 bases in frame from the first base. Notes on this clone: There is no known antigen for this receptor. The input lacks base qualities; no much larger clone sits a single base away.

The sequence joins TRBV5-1 to TRBJ2-5; TRBD2 aligns with 7 central bases. This clonotype was sampled from a man aged 18 to 30 with acute or convalescent COVID-19. The sequencing sample was made of peripheral blood. CDR3 protein: CASSSRGGEETQYF. The bases are TGCGCCAGCAGCTCTCGTGGGGGGGAGGAGACCCAGTACTTC.